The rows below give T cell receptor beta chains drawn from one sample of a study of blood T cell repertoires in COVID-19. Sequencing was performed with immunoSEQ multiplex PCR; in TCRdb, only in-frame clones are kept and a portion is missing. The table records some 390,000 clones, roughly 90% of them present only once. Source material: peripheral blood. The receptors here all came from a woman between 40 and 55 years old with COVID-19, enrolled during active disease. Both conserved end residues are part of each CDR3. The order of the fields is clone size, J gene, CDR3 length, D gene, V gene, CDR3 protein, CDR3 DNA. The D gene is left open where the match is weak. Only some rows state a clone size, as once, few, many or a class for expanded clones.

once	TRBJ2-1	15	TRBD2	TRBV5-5	CASSPREGNYNEQFF	TGTGCCAGCAGCCCTCGGGAGGGGAATTACAATGAGCAGTTCTTC
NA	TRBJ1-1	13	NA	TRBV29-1	CSGRTDLNTEAFF	TGCAGCGGACGGACGGACTTGAACACTGAAGCTTTCTTT
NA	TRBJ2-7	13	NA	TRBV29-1	CSVEVGQRQPQYF	TGCAGCGTTGAAGTGGGGCAGCGACAACCCCAGTACTTC
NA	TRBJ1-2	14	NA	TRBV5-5	CASSRGRGNYGYTF	TGTGCCAGCAGTCGAGGGAGGGGTAACTATGGCTACACCTTC
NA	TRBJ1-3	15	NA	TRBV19	CASSIGAISGNTIYF	TGTGCCAGTAGTATAGGAGCGATCTCTGGAAACACCATATATTTT
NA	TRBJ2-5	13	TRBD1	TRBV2	CASRDRGQETQYF	TGTGCCAGCAGGGACAGGGGGCAAGAGACCCAGTACTTC
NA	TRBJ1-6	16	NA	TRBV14	CASSQLTGTFNSPLHF	TGTGCCAGCAGCCAATTAACAGGGACGTTTAATTCACCCCTCCACTTT
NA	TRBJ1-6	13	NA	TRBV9	CASSAVGGSPLHF	TGTGCCAGCAGCGCCGTCGGGGGTTCACCCCTCCACTTT
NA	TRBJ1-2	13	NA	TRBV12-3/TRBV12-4	CASSLTGSYGYTF	TGTGCCAGCAGTTTAACAGGATCTTATGGCTACACCTTC
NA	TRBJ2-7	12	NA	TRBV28	CASSFMGNEQYF	TGTGCCAGCAGTTTTATGGGCAACGAGCAGTACTTC
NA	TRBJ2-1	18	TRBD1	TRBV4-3	CASSQDPIPGTVYNEQFF	TGCGCCAGCAGCCAAGACCCTATCCCGGGGACAGTCTACAATGAGCAGTTCTTC
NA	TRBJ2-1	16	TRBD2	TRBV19	CASEGWTSGRGNEQFF	TGTGCCAGTGAGGGTTGGACTAGCGGGAGAGGCAATGAGCAGTTCTTC
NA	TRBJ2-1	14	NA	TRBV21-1	CASSKDQGASEQFF	TGTGCCAGCAGCAAAGACCAGGGGGCAAGTGAGCAGTTCTTC
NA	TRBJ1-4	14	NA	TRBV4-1	CASSQIGAYEKLFF	TGCGCCAGCAGCCAAATAGGGGCCTATGAAAAACTGTTTTTT
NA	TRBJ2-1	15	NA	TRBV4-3	CASSPQERAYNEQFF	TGCGCCAGCAGCCCCCAAGAGCGGGCGTACAATGAGCAGTTCTTC
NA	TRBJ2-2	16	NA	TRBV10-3	CAINVGLSTNTGELFF	TGTGCCATCAATGTGGGACTTTCCACGAACACCGGGGAGCTGTTTTTT
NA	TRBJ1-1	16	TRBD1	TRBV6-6	CASSYPLGQTAGVAFF	TGTGCCAGCAGTTATCCTTTGGGACAGACCGCTGGTGTAGCTTTCTTT
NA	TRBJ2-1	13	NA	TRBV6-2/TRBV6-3	CASSPRSRNEQFF	TGTGCCAGCAGCCCCCGCAGCAGGAATGAGCAGTTCTTC
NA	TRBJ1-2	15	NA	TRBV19	CASSPQGSEYYGYTF	TGTGCCAGTAGTCCACAGGGATCGGAGTACTATGGCTACACCTTC
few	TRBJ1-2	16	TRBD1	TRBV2	CASRRGRDRANYGYTF	TGTGCCAGCAGGAGGGGACGGGACAGGGCTAACTATGGCTACACCTTC
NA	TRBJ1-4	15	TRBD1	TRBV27	CASSLGDRDNEKLFF	TGTGCCAGCAGTTTAGGGGACAGGGATAATGAAAAACTGTTTTTT
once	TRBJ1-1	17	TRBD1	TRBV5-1	CASSPWGGQGKNTEAFF	TGCGCCAGCAGCCCATGGGGCGGACAGGGAAAGAACACTGAAGCTTTCTTT